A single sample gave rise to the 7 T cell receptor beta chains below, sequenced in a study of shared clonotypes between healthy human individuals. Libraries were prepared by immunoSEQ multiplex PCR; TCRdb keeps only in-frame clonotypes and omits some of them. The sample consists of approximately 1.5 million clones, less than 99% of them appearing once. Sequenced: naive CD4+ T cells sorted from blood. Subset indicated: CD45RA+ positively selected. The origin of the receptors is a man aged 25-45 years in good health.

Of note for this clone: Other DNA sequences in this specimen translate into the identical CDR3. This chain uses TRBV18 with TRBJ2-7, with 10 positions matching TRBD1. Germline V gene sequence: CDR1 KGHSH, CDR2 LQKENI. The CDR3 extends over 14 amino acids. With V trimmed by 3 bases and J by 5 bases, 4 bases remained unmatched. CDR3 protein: CASSPRDRGNEQYF. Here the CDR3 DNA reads TGTGCCAGCTCACCCCGGGACAGGGGAAACGAGCAGTACTTC.

The CDR3 protein is CASSPPLGGLSTDTQYF. CDR3 coding DNA: TGTGCCAGCAGCCCGCCCCTAGGGGGACTTTCCACAGATACGCAGTATTTT. This chain links TRBV4-2 with TRBJ2-3, with D possibly called TRBD1 or TRBD2 (6 bases each). The germline V gene encodes CDR1 LGHNA and CDR2 YNFKEQ. The CDR3 length is 17 residues. Trimming shortened V by 4 bases and J by 2 bases, and 19 bases separated the two germline ends.

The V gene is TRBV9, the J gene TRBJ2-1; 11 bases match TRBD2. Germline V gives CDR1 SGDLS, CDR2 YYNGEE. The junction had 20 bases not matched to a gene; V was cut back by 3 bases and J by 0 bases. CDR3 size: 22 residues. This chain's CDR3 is CASSAGTGSGRAWESSYNEQFF. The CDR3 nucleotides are TGTGCCAGCAGCGCCGGGACCGGTAGCGGGAGGGCCTGGGAGAGCTCCTACAATGAGCAGTTCTTC.

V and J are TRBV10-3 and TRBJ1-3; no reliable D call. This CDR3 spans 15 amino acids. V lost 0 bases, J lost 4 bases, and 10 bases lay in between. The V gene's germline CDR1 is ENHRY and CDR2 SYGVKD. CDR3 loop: CAISESTVAGNTIYF. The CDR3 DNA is TGTGCCATCAGTGAGTCGACTGTCGCGGGAAACACCATATATTTT.

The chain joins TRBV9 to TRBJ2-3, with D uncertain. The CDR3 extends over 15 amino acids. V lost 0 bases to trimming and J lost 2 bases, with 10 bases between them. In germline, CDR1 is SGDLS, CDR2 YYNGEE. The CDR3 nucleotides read TGTGCCAGCAGCGTAGTGGGCTGGATCACAGATACGCAGTATTTT. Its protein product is CASSVVGWITDTQYF.

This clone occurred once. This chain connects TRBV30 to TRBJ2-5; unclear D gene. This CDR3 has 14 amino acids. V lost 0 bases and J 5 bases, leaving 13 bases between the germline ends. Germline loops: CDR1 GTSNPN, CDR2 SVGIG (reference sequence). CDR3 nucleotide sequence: TGTGCCTGGAGTGTTGGCAGGAGTTGGGAGACCCAGTACTTC. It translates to CAWSVGRSWETQYF.

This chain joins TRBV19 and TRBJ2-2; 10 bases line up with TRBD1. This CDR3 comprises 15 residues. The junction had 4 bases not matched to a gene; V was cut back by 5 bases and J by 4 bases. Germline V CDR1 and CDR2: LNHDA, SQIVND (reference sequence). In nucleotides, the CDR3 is TGTGCCAGTAGTTCCTGGACAGGGGGCACCGGGGAGCTGTTTTTT. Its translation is CASSSWTGGTGELFF.